Shown below are 6 T cell receptor beta chains from a single sample sequenced in a study of regulatory T cells in long-lasting Graves disease. Time point described: newly diagnosed GD, antithyroid drugs for less than 3 months. The TCR library was made from RNA extracted from PBMCs. Assembly of TCR beta libraries relied on iRepertoire HTBI primers together with Arm-PCR of CDR3 regions. From the multiplex PCR reads, TCRdb called clonotypes with MiXCR, one entry per CDR3 protein. This table holds roughly 380,000 distinct CDR3 sequences, around a sixth found once. This specimen consisted of peripheral blood mononuclear cells (PBMCs), obtained at new diagnosis, from a patient treated with antithyroid drugs. The receptors were sampled from a female donor with Graves disease.

This sequence joins TRBV12-3 or TRBV12-4 and TRBJ2-1; 7 bases fit TRBD2. The CDR3 length is 17 residues. J was trimmed by 4 bases and V by 6 bases; bases with no gene match: 15. The CDR3: CASRRAFPGTTYNEQFF. Here the CDR3 DNA reads TGTGCCAGCAGGCGCGCCTTCCCCGGGACTACATACAATGAGCAGTTCTTC.

This clonotype was recorded at least ten times. V is TRBV3-1 and J is TRBJ1-2, with 8 nucleotides matching TRBD1. CDR3 size: 15 residues. The germline V gene has CDR1 LGHDT and CDR2 YNNKEL (reference sequence). With V trimmed by 0 bases and J by 5 bases, 5 bases remained unmatched. The CDR3 nucleotides are TGTGCCAGCAGCCAAGATGACAGGGGCTTATATGGCTACACCTTC. This gives the protein CASSQDDRGLYGYTF.

For this clonotype: A much larger clone sits a single nucleotide away, making a read error possible. The rearrangement uses TRBV27 and TRBJ1-1, with TRBD1 as a possible D gene (5 bases). The CDR3 covers 12 residues. CDR1 is MNHEY and CDR2 is SMNVEV in the germline V gene (reference sequence). CDR3 amino acids: CASFKRGTGAFF. The CDR3 DNA sequence: TGTGCCAGCTTTAAACGGGGGACTGGAGCTTTCTTT.

With regard to this clonotype: One base away lies a much larger clone, so this may be a sequencing read error. The chain has TRBV7-3 and TRBJ2-7; possibly TRBD1 or TRBD2 for D (5 bases each). V gave up 0 bases and J gave up 7 bases, with 16 bases separating them. Germline V lookup: CDR1 SGHTA, CDR2 FQGTGA. The CDR3 is 15 residues long. The CDR3, as DNA: TGTGCCAGCAGCTTAACGGGACCAGGATACAATGAGCAGTACTTC. It yields the protein CASSLTGPGYNEQYF.

The rearrangement joins TRBV10-1 to TRBJ2-3; D unresolved. V was clipped by 1 base and J by 6 bases, with 11 bases between them. CDR3 length: 14 amino acids. Per germline, CDR1 WNHNN and CDR2 SYGVQD (reference sequence). Here the CDR3 DNA reads TGCGCCAGCAGTGAGTACGCGGTTGAGGATACGCAGTATTTT. It yields the protein CASSEYAVEDTQYF.

This clonotype was detected only a few times. V gene TRBV6-1 combines with J gene TRBJ2-1; 7 bases match TRBD2. The germline V gene encodes CDR1 MNHNS and CDR2 SASEGT. The CDR3 length is 14 residues. V was clipped by 3 bases and J by 2 bases; unmatched bases: 1. The CDR3 loop reads CASSDSGTYNEQFF. CDR3 nucleotides: TGTGCCAGCAGTGACAGCGGGACCTACAATGAGCAGTTCTTC.